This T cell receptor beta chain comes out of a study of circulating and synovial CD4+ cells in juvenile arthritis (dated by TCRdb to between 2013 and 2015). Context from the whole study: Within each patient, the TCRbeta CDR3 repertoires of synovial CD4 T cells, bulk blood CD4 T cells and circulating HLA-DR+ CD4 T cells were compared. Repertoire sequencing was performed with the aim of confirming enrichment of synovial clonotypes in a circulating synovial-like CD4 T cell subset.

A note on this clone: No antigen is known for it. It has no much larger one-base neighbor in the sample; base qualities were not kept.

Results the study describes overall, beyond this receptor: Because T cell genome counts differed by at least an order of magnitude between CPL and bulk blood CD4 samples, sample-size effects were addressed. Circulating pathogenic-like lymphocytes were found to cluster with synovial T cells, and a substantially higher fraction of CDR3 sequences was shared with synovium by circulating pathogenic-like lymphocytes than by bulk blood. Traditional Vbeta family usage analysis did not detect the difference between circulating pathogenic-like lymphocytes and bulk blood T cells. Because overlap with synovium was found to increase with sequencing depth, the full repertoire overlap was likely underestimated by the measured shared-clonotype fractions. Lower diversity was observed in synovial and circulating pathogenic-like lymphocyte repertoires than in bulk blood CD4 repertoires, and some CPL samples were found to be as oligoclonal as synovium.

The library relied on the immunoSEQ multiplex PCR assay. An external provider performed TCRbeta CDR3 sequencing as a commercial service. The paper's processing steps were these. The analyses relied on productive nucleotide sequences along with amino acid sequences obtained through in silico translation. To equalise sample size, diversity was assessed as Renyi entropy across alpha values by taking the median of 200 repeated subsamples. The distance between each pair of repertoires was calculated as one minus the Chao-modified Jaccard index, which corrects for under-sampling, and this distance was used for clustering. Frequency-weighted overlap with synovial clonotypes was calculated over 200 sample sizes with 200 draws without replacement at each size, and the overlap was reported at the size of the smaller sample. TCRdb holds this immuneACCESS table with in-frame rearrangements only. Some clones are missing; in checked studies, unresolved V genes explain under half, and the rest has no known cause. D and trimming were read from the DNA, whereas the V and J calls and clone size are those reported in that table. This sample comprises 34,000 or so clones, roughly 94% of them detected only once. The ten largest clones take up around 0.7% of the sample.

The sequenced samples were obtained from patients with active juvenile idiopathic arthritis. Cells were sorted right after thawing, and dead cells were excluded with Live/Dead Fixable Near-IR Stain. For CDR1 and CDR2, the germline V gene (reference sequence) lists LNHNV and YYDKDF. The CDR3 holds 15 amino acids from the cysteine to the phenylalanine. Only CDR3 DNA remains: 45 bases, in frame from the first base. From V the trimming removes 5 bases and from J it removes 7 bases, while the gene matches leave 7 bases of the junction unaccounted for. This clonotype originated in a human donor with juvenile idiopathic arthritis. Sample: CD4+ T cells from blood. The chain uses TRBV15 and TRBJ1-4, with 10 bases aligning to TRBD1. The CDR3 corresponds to CATSDLRDRGEKLFF. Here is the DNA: TGTGCCACCAGCGATTTACGGGACAGGGGTGAAAAACTGTTTTTT.